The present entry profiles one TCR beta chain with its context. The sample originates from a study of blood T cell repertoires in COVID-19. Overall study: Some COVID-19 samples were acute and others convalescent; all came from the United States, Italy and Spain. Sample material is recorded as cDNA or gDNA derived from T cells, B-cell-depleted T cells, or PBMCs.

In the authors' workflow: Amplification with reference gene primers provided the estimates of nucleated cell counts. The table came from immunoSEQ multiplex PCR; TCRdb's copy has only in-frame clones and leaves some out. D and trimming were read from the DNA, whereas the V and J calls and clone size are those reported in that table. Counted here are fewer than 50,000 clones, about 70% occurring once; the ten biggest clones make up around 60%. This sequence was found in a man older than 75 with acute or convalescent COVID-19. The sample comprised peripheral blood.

DNA of the CDR3: TGTGCCAGCAGCTCGGGACTTTGGAATGAGCAGTTCTTC. Encoded protein: CASSSGLWNEQFF. The chain employs TRBV11-1 and TRBJ2-1; perhaps TRBD2 as D (6 bases). With 4 bases removed from V and 7 bases from J, the gap between germline ends came to 11 bases. The germline V gene encodes CDR1 SGHAT and CDR2 FQDESV (reference sequence). The CDR3 is 13 residues long.